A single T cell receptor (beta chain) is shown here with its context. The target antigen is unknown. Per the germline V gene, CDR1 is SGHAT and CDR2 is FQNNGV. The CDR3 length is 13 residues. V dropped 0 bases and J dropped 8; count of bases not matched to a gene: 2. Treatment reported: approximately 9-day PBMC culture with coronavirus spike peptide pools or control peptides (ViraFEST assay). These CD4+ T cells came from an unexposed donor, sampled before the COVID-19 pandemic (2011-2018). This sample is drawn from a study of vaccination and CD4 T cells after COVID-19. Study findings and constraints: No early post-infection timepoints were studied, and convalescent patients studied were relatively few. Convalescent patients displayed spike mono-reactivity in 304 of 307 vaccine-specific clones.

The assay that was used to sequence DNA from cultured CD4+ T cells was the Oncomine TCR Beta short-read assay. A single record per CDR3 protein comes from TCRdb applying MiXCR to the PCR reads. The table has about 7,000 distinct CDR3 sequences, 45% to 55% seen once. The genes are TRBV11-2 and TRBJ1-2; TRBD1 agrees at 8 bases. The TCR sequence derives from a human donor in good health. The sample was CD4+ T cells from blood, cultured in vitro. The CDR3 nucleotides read TGTGCCAGCAGCTTAGACAGGGGGCGCGGCTACACCTTC. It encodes CASSLDRGRGYTF.